This TCR beta chain originates from a study of CD8+CD57+ T cells in acquired aplastic anemia. About the study: Sorted CD4+ plus CD8+ cells gave DNA averaging roughly 2.9 ug. CD4+ cell libraries from healthy donors averaged roughly 10 million reads.

Study-wide findings and caveats: Patients and controls were not found to differ significantly in CD8+ Simpson's diversity. Roughly 29 was the count of CD8+ CDR3 sequences that patients shared with controls.

As for this clonotype: What it binds is unknown.

The study profiled TCR beta VDJ and CDR3 using genomic DNA as template. TCRdb used MiXCR to reprocess the reads, holding one entry per CDR3 protein. Seen here are 150,000 or so distinct CDR3 sequences, about 60% observed once, and the top ten hold 45% to 55%. The origin of this receptor is a human donor in good health. Sequencing used sorted CD4+, CD8+, or CD8+CD57+ T cells (not recorded which) from PBMCs.

CDR3 in amino acids: CASSHLPGQGAGNYGYTF. The CDR3 DNA is TGCGCCAGCAGCCACCTCCCGGGACAGGGGGCAGGCAACTATGGCTACACCTTC. The chain carries TRBV4-1 and TRBJ1-2; 12 positions match TRBD1. Trimming cost V 3 bases and J 2 bases; bases outside gene matches: 10. Germline CDR1 and CDR2: MGHRA and YSYEKL. This CDR3 contains 18 residues.